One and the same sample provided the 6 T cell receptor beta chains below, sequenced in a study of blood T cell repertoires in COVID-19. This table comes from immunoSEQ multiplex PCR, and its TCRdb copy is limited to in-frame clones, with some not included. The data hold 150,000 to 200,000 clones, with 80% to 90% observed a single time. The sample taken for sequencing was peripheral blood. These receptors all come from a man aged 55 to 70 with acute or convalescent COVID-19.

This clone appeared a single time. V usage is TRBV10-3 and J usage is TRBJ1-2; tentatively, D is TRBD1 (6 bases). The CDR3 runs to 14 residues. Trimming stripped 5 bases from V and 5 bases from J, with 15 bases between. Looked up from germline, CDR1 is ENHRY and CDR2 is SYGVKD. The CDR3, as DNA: TGTGCCATCAGTCGGGACATAAGGAATTATGGCTACACCTTC. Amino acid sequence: CAISRDIRNYGYTF.

In DNA, the CDR3 is TGCAGCGTTGAAGGGAGTAGCGGGAGAGAAAGTGAGCAGTTCTTC. This encodes CSVEGSSGRESEQFF. The rearrangement uses TRBV29-1 and TRBJ2-1; 9 nucleotides align to TRBD2. Unmatched junction bases numbered 10, after V lost 1 base and J lost 9 bases. The CDR3 extends over 15 amino acids. CDR1 and CDR2 from the germline V gene are SQVTM and ANQGSEA.

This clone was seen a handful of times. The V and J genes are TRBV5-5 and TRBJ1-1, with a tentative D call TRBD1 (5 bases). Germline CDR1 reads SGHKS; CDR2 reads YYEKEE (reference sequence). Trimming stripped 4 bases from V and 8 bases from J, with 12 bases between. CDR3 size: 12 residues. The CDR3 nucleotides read TGTGCCAGCAGCCCGTGGCAGGGAGAAGCTTTCTTT. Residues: CASSPWQGEAFF.

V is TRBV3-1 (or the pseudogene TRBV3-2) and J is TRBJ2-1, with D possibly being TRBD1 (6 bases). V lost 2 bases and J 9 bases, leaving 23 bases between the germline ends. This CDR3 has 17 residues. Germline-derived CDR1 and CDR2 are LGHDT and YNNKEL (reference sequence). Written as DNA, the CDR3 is TGTGCCAGCAGCCAAAGCCCCCAGGGGCGGACCGGTAGTGAGCAGTTCTTC. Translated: CASSQSPQGRTGSEQFF.

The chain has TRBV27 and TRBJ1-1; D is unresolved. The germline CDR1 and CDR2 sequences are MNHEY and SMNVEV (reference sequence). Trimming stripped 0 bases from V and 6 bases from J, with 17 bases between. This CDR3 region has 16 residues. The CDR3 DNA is TGTGCCAGCAGTTTATCGGCGCGGGTGGGAGGGTCTGAAGCTTTCTTT. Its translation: CASSLSARVGGSEAFF.

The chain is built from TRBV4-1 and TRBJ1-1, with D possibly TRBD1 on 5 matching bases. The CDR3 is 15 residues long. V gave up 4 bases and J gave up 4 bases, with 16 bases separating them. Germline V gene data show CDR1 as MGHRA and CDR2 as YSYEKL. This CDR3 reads CASSPSWGGSTEAFF. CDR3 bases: TGCGCCAGCAGCCCGAGCTGGGGGGGTAGCACTGAAGCTTTCTTT.